A single sample gave rise to the 25 T cell receptor beta chains below, sequenced in a study of T cell responses to AZD1222 COVID-19 vaccine listed by TCRdb under 2021. Read against the paper, the sample's time point label means: about 28 days (+/-7) after the second vaccine dose. Libraries were built with the immunoSEQ multiplex PCR assay. TCRdb's version of the immuneACCESS table is confined to in-frame rearrangements and falls short of the full clone set. An unresolved V gene accounts for under half of the shortfall where checked; the remainder is of unknown origin. Present in this sample are under 70,000 clones, 80% to 90% of which were seen just once. Roughly 14% of the sample is held by the ten biggest clonotypes. The sequencing here drew on peripheral blood, taken 28 days after the second AZD1222 dose. The source is an adult who received the AZD1222 COVID-19 vaccine.

The DNA for the CDR3 is TGTGCCAGCAGCCAAGTTGTAGCGGGAGCGGGGGAGCAGTACTTC. As protein: CASSQVVAGAGEQYF. V gene TRBV3-1 (or the pseudogene TRBV3-2) combines with J gene TRBJ2-7; 9 bases agree with TRBD2. After removal of 1 base from V and 7 bases from J, the junction contained 8 bases not matched to a gene. The germline V gene has CDR1 LGHDT and CDR2 YNNKEL (reference sequence). This CDR3 region has 15 residues.

This clone has only a few counts. This chain joins TRBV6-6 and TRBJ2-2; 14 nucleotides agree with TRBD2. CDR1 is MNHNY, CDR2 SVGAGI, per germline (reference sequence). V gave up 5 bases and J gave up 7 bases; unmatched junction bases: 15. This CDR3 region has 19 residues. The CDR3 DNA is TGTGCCAGCAGTCAGCTCCCGACTAGCGGGAGGGCAGGAGTCGGGGAGCTGTTTTTT. Encoded protein: CASSQLPTSGRAGVGELFF.

The rearrangement links TRBV24-1 to TRBJ1-2, with D maybe TRBD1 (6 bases). Germline V gene lookup returns CDR1 KGHDR and CDR2 SFDVKD. Trimming stripped 3 bases from V and 5 bases from J, with 12 bases between. This CDR3 has 14 amino acids. As DNA, the CDR3 is TGTGCCACCAGTGATCCCGGGACAACTTATGGCTACACCTTC. It yields the protein CATSDPGTTYGYTF.

A single count supports this clone. The CDR3: CASSPGGGGSYNEQFF. CDR3 in DNA: TGTGCCAGCAGCCCAGGGGGCGGGGGCTCCTACAATGAGCAGTTCTTC. The genes are TRBV11-3 and TRBJ2-1; D may be TRBD1 (8 bases). The CDR3 covers 16 residues. Looked up from germline, CDR1 is SGHNT and CDR2 is YENEEA. Trimming removed 5 bases at V and 0 bases at J, with 14 bases between.

V gene TRBV6-1 combines with J gene TRBJ1-3; 8 bases align to TRBD1. Losses at the gene ends were 4 bases for V and 2 bases for J; bases not matched to a gene: 7. The CDR3 runs 16 residues. Germline assignment: CDR1 MNHNS and CDR2 SASEGT. CDR3: CASSVRGTGAGNTIYF. The CDR3 nucleotides read TGTGCCAGCAGTGTAAGGGGGACAGGAGCTGGAAACACCATATATTTT.

The genes are TRBV5-1 and TRBJ2-3; D tentatively fits TRBD1 or TRBD2 (6 bases each). V was trimmed by 4 bases and J by 3 bases, leaving 18 bases between them. The CDR3 loop spans 16 amino acids. Germline lookup yields CDR1 SGHRS and CDR2 YFSETQ. The CDR3 DNA follows: TGCGCCAGCAGCCCCTCCACGGGGGCGGGTACAGATACGCAGTATTTT. It codes for CASSPSTGAGTDTQYF. Full variable domain (remainder filled in from reference TRBV5-1 and TRBJ2-3): KAGVTQTPRYLIKTRGQQVTLSCSPISGHRSVSWYQQTPGQGLQFLFEYFSETQRNKGNFPGRFSGRQFSNSRSEMNVSTLELGDSALYLCASSPSTGAGTDTQYFGPGTRLTVL.

The V and J genes are TRBV15 and TRBJ2-4; 9 nucleotides agree with TRBD1. Germline CDR1 LNHNV, CDR2 YYDKDF (reference sequence). The CDR3 extends over 15 amino acids. Trimming removed 0 bases from V and 10 bases from J; junction bases left unmatched: 7. The CDR3: CATSRDLGQGGIQYF. DNA of the CDR3: TGTGCCACCAGCAGAGATTTGGGACAGGGTGGTATTCAGTACTTC.

The V call is TRBV5-5, the J call TRBJ2-5; 7 bases match TRBD1. Germline V gene data show CDR1 as SGHKS and CDR2 as YYEKEE (reference sequence). The CDR3 is made up of 15 amino acids. Losses at the gene ends were 4 bases for V and 4 bases for J; bases not matched to a gene: 10. CDR3 in amino acids: CASSPRTGYGETQYF. For the CDR3, the DNA is TGTGCCAGCAGCCCCAGGACAGGATACGGAGAGACCCAGTACTTC.

The CDR3 DNA reads as TGTGCCAGCAGCTTATGGGGTGTCGGGGAGCTGTTTTTT. It yields the protein CASSLWGVGELFF. The rearrangement links TRBV7-9 to TRBJ2-2, with unresolved D. This CDR3 region has 13 residues. Germline V lookup: CDR1 SEHNR, CDR2 FQNEAQ (reference sequence). Trimming shortened V by 2 bases and J by 7 bases, and 8 bases separated the two germline ends.

The V and J genes are TRBV6-2 or TRBV6-3 and TRBJ2-3, with 13 bases identical to TRBD2. J was trimmed by 2 bases and V by 1 base; bases with no gene match: 9. Germline lookup yields CDR1 MNHEY and CDR2 SVGEGT. This CDR3 is 19 amino acids long. The CDR3 loop is CASSYWTSGSLRATDTQYF. CDR3 DNA: TGTGCCAGCAGTTACTGGACTAGCGGGAGTTTGAGGGCCACAGATACGCAGTATTTT.

The J gene is TRBJ2-1, the V gene TRBV4-1; D is perhaps TRBD2 (6 bases). V dropped 7 bases and J dropped 8 bases, with 24 bases sitting between them. CDR3 length equals 16 residues. CDR1 and CDR2 from the germline V gene are MGHRA and YSYEKL. CDR3 DNA sequence: TGCGCCAGCAATGTTATGGGGAGCGGAGGGACGGATGAGCAGTTCTTC. Its translation is CASNVMGSGGTDEQFF.

DNA for the CDR3: TGTGCCAGCAGCGTAGCAGGGGCTGGAAACACCATATATTTT. It specifies CASSVAGAGNTIYF. The V and J genes are TRBV9 and TRBJ1-3; a possible D gene is TRBD1 (6 bases). CDR1 is SGDLS and CDR2 is YYNGEE in the germline V gene. Trimming cost V 0 bases and J 2 bases, with 6 bases left between them. The CDR3 is 14 residues long.

The chain recombines TRBV3-1 (or the pseudogene TRBV3-2) with TRBJ1-1; D is unresolved. Between the trimmed V and J ends, which lost 0 bases and 0 bases, there was a span of 11 bases. The CDR3 totals 16 residues. Germline V lookup: CDR1 LGHDT, CDR2 YNNKEL (reference sequence). DNA for the CDR3: TGTGCCAGCAGCCAAGATTTTTGGAACATGAACACTGAAGCTTTCTTT. Translating gives CASSQDFWNMNTEAFF.

For the CDR3, the DNA is TGTGCCAGCAGCCTTGACAGGGATGGGGACAATGAGCAGTTCTTC. Its translation is CASSLDRDGDNEQFF. The V call is TRBV3-1 (or the pseudogene TRBV3-2), the J call TRBJ2-1; TRBD1 matches 7 bases. V was pared by 4 bases and J by 5 bases, with 8 bases of the junction left unmatched. This CDR3 contains 15 residues. Germline-derived CDR1 and CDR2 are LGHDT and YNNKEL (reference sequence).

The chain joins TRBV19 to TRBJ1-5; 8 bases map to TRBD1. Per germline, CDR1 LNHDA and CDR2 SQIVND (reference sequence). With V trimmed by 5 bases and J by 2 bases, 8 bases remained unmatched. The CDR3 loop spans 16 amino acids. CDR3 DNA sequence: TGTGCCAGTAGTGTCGCAGGGGGCACGGGCAATCAGCCCCAGCATTTT. This encodes CASSVAGGTGNQPQHF.

The gene calls are TRBV19 and TRBJ1-2, with unresolved D. Trimming removed 7 bases from V and 2 bases from J, with 11 bases in between. This CDR3 is 13 amino acids long. Germline CDR1 LNHDA, CDR2 SQIVND (reference sequence). The chain's CDR3 is CASISRGNYGYTF. For the CDR3, the DNA is TGTGCCAGTATCAGCCGAGGCAACTATGGCTACACCTTC.

The CDR3 sequence is CASSLGWDDYGYTF. The CDR3 coding sequence is TGTGCCAGCAGCCTTGGGTGGGACGACTATGGCTACACCTTC. This chain connects TRBV7-9 to TRBJ1-2; tentatively, D is TRBD1 (5 bases). The CDR3 is made up of 14 amino acids. Trimming removed 5 bases from V and 3 bases from J, with 13 bases in between. Looked up from germline, CDR1 is SEHNR and CDR2 is FQNEAQ (reference sequence).

This chain links TRBV7-3 with TRBJ2-1; 8 nucleotides line up with TRBD2. The CDR3 is 14 residues long. Germline V CDR1 and CDR2: SGHTA, FQGTGA. With 4 bases clipped from V and 3 bases from J, the junction kept 2 bases outside the gene matches. The CDR3 spells CASSSTSGYNEQFF. In DNA form, the CDR3 reads TGTGCCAGCAGCTCTACTAGCGGCTACAATGAGCAGTTCTTC.

The V gene is TRBV18, the J gene TRBJ2-6; D is unclear. The CDR3 loop spans 14 amino acids. The germline CDR1 and CDR2 sequences are KGHSH and LQKENI. V was pared by 3 bases and J by 3 bases, with 6 bases between. The CDR3 spells CASSPSYGANVLTF. CDR3 DNA: TGTGCCAGCTCACCGAGTTATGGGGCCAACGTCCTGACTTTC.

This chain connects TRBV3-1 (or the pseudogene TRBV3-2) to TRBJ1-3; no firm D call. Germline V gene sequence: CDR1 LGHDT, CDR2 YNNKEL (reference sequence). V was pared by 2 bases and J by 0 bases, with 8 bases between. CDR3 length: 15 residues. CDR3 residues: CASSQTASSGNTIYF. In DNA form, the CDR3 reads TGTGCCAGCAGCCAAACAGCTAGCTCTGGAAACACCATATATTTT.

The chain employs TRBV7-2 and TRBJ1-1; D perhaps matches TRBD1 (6 bases). V lost 3 bases and J lost 3, with 14 bases in between. This CDR3 has 15 amino acids. Germline loops: CDR1 SGHTA, CDR2 FQGNSA. The CDR3 region is CASSFEGQPYTEAFF. CDR3 nucleotides: TGTGCCAGCAGCTTCGAAGGACAGCCCTACACTGAAGCTTTCTTT.

With respect to this clone: The same CDR3 arises from other DNA sequences in this sample as well. The genes are TRBV4-1 and TRBJ2-1; TRBD2 agrees at 10 bases. CDR3 length: 16 amino acids. J gave up 4 bases and V 2 bases, and 5 bases lay outside the gene matches. CDR1 is MGHRA and CDR2 is YSYEKL in the germline V gene. This chain's CDR3 is CASSQSGTSDYNEQFF. CDR3 in DNA: TGCGCCAGCAGCCAATCCGGGACTAGCGATTACAATGAGCAGTTCTTC.

This chain links TRBV6-5 with TRBJ1-5; D is unresolved. The CDR3 consists of 14 residues. The germline gives CDR1 MNHEY, CDR2 SVGAGI. Trimming removed 4 bases from V and 1 base from J, with 8 bases in between. The CDR3 loop reads CASSSRLSNQPQHF. DNA of the CDR3: TGTGCCAGCAGTTCCCGACTAAGCAATCAGCCCCAGCATTTT.

The chain is built from TRBV14 and TRBJ2-6, with no clear D. The V and J ends lost 5 bases and 0 bases respectively, with 11 bases between them. The germline gives CDR1 SGHDN, CDR2 FVKESK. This CDR3 is 16 amino acids long. The CDR3 here is CASSTAEISGANVLTF. The DNA for the CDR3 is TGTGCCAGCAGCACGGCAGAAATCTCTGGGGCCAACGTCCTGACTTTC. Using reference TRBV14 and TRBJ2-6 for the parts outside the CDR3, the full variable domain is EAGVTQFPSHSVIEKGQTVTLRCDPISGHDNLYWYRRVMGKEIKFLLHFVKESKQDESGMPNNRFLAERTGGTYSTLKVQPAELEDSGVYFCASSTAEISGANVLTFGAGSRLTVL.

This chain joins TRBV11-3 and TRBJ2-1; 14 nucleotides line up with TRBD2. CDR1 SGHNT and CDR2 YENEEA come from the germline V gene. CDR3 length: 17 amino acids. The V gene end was trimmed by 3 bases and the J gene end by 6 bases; junction bases not matched to a gene: 7. CDR3 DNA: TGTGCCAGCAGCTTGATACCGGGACTAGCGGGAGTCAATGAGCAGTTCTTC. Translating gives CASSLIPGLAGVNEQFF.